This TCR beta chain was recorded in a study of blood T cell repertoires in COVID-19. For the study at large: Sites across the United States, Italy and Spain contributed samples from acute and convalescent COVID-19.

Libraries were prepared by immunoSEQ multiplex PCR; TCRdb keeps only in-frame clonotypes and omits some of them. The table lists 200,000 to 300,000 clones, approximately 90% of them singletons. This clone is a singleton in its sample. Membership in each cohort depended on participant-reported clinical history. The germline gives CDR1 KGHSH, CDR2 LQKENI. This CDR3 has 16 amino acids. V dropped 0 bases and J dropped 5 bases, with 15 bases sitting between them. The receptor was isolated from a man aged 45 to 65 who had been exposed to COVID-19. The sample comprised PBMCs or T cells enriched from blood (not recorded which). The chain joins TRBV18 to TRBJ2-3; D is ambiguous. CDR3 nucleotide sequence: TGTGCCAGCTCACCACCCTCCTCTAATTTCGGAGATACGCAGTATTTT. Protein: CASSPPSSNFGDTQYF.